The TCR beta chain under discussion was sequenced for a study of blood T cell repertoires in COVID-19. Trimming cost V 4 bases and J 9 bases; bases outside gene matches: 9. The CDR3 totals 15 residues. Germline V gives CDR1 MGHDK, CDR2 SYGVNS. Libraries were prepared by immunoSEQ multiplex PCR; TCRdb keeps only in-frame clonotypes and omits some of them. The sample has under 200,000 clones, 75% to 90% seen once. What was sequenced was peripheral blood. This TCR derives from a man aged 70-80 years with active or convalescent COVID-19. J is TRBJ1-6 and V is TRBV25-1; 7 bases fit TRBD1. CDR3 region: CASSVMGQSASPLHF. DNA of the CDR3: TGTGCCAGCAGTGTCATGGGACAGTCGGCTTCACCCCTCCACTTT.